What follows are 19 T cell receptor beta chains derived from one specimen sequenced in a study of cytomegalovirus exposure and HLA in healthy donors. The method was immunoSEQ multiplex PCR; TCRdb's version includes in-frame clones alone and lacks a portion of them. The sample holds approximately 72,000 clones, about 95% seen once. The sequenced material came from PBMCs. The receptors stem from a woman between 18 and 29 years old in good health and CMV-seronegative.

The chain recombines TRBV15 with TRBJ1-5, with TRBD1 identical over 7 bases. Germline V gene sequence: CDR1 LNHNV, CDR2 YYDKDF (reference sequence). The CDR3 spans 16 residues. V lost 4 bases and J lost 6; bases outside the gene matches: 12. As DNA, the CDR3 is TGTGCCACCAGCACTCGAACCGGGACAGTGGTTCAGCCCCAGCATTTT. Translation gives CATSTRTGTVVQPQHF.

The rearrangement uses TRBV19 and TRBJ1-1; D is undetermined. CDR1 and CDR2 (germline): LNHDA, SQIVND (reference sequence). There are 14 residues in the CDR3. With 2 bases removed from V and 8 bases from J, the gap between germline ends came to 15 bases. As DNA, the CDR3 is TGTGCCAGTAGTATACGGCCCCCACGAGGGGAAGCTTTCTTT. This encodes CASSIRPPRGEAFF.

CDR3 DNA: TGTGCCAGCAGCTTAGTGATGGGGGCAGGGGCTTACGAGCAGTACTTC. Its translation is CASSLVMGAGAYEQYF. This chain uses TRBV7-9 with TRBJ2-7, with TRBD1 as a possible D gene (6 bases). Looked up from germline, CDR1 is SEHNR and CDR2 is FQNEAQ (reference sequence). With 1 base removed from V and 4 bases from J, the gap between germline ends came to 17 bases. This CDR3 contains 16 residues. Full variable domain (missing parts from reference TRBV7-9 and TRBJ2-7): DTGVSQNPRHKITKRGQNVTFRCDPISEHNRLYWYRQTLGQGPEFLTYFQNEAQLEKSRLLSDRFSAERPKGSFSTLEIQRTEQGDSAMYLCASSLVMGAGAYEQYFGPGTRLTVT.

The V and J genes are TRBV4-1 and TRBJ1-5; no clear D gene. V was trimmed by 5 bases and J by 3 bases, leaving 11 bases between them. The CDR3 runs to 14 residues. Germline V gives CDR1 MGHRA, CDR2 YSYEKL. The CDR3 coding sequence is TGCGCCAGCAGCTCCCGGGTCCACAATCAGCCCCAGCATTTT. Protein sequence: CASSSRVHNQPQHF.

CDR3 in amino acids: CASSRDRASGNTIYF. The CDR3 DNA follows: TGTGCCAGCAGCAGGGACAGGGCTTCTGGAAACACCATATATTTT. V is TRBV7-9 and J is TRBJ1-3, with 9 bases that match TRBD1. Germline assignment: CDR1 SEHNR and CDR2 FQNEAQ (reference sequence). V trimming: 5 bases; J trimming: 1 base; junction bases outside the gene matches: 3. CDR3 length: 15 residues.

This clone was seen a handful of times. The chain joins TRBV7-6 to TRBJ2-5; D gene unclear. CDR3 length: 16 residues. The V gene lost 1 base and the J gene lost 5 bases, with 17 bases spanning the gap. Germline V gene lookup returns CDR1 SGHVS and CDR2 FNYEAQ. The chain's CDR3 is CASSLGRLVVGETQYF. The CDR3 DNA follows: TGTGCCAGCAGCTTAGGCAGACTCGTGGTTGGGGAGACCCAGTACTTC.

The chain recombines TRBV11-2 with TRBJ2-7, with 7 bases identical to TRBD2. The V gene end was trimmed by 8 bases and the J gene end by 0 bases; junction bases not matched to a gene: 7. The CDR3 covers 14 residues. Germline values: CDR1 SGHAT, CDR2 FQNNGV. The DNA of the CDR3 is TGTGCCAGCCGGCTGGGGGGGAGCTCCTACGAGCAGTACTTC. Its protein product is CASRLGGSSYEQYF.

This chain connects TRBV5-5 to TRBJ2-5; a possible D gene is TRBD2 (6 bases). Trimming took 3 bases from V and 3 from J, leaving 12 bases between them. Germline assignment: CDR1 SGHKS and CDR2 YYEKEE (reference sequence). This CDR3 is 14 amino acids long. The CDR3 spells CASSSPGGEETQYF. The CDR3 DNA is TGTGCCAGCAGCTCGCCCGGCGGGGAAGAGACCCAGTACTTC.

This clone occurred once. The genes are TRBV15 and TRBJ1-1; D remains ambiguous. Germline loops: CDR1 LNHNV, CDR2 YYDKDF (reference sequence). The CDR3 extends over 17 amino acids. Trimming cost V 0 bases and J 5 bases, with 19 bases left between them. The CDR3 sequence: CATSRDMNVAMRTEAFF. The DNA for the CDR3 is TGTGCCACCAGCAGAGATATGAACGTAGCGATGCGTACTGAAGCTTTCTTT.

The chain couples TRBV27 to TRBJ1-6; the D gene is possibly TRBD1 (6 bases). The V end lost 5 bases, the J end lost 8 bases, and 13 bases lay between the germline ends. From germline, CDR1 is MNHEY and CDR2 SMNVEV (reference sequence). The CDR3 covers 14 residues. The DNA of the CDR3 is TGTGCCAGCAGTCCAATTGGGGGCTATTCACCCCTCCACTTT. Protein sequence: CASSPIGGYSPLHF.

This clone came up once. The chain couples TRBV30 to TRBJ2-3; TRBD2 matches 9 bases. This CDR3 comprises 16 residues. Trimming removed 3 bases from V and 6 bases from J; junction bases left unmatched: 13. Germline CDR1 reads GTSNPN; CDR2 reads SVGIG (reference sequence). The CDR3 nucleotides are TGTGCCTGGAGCCCGGTGCCGGGACTAGCATCGGATACGCAGTATTTT. Its translation: CAWSPVPGLASDTQYF.

The chain employs TRBV2 and TRBJ2-5; TRBD2 aligns across 9 bases. CDR1 SNHLY and CDR2 FYNNEI come from the germline V gene. This CDR3 has 13 amino acids. With 7 bases clipped from V and 5 bases from J, the junction kept 5 bases outside the gene matches. CDR3 amino acids: CASKVAGEETQYF. The CDR3 DNA is TGTGCCAGCAAGGTAGCGGGGGAGGAGACCCAGTACTTC.

Written as DNA, the CDR3 is TGTGCCAGCAGCGTCGACCCGGGAGGCTCAGGAAACACCATATATTTT. Protein: CASSVDPGGSGNTIYF. The chain combines TRBV9 with TRBJ1-3; D not resolved. Germline assignment: CDR1 SGDLS and CDR2 YYNGEE. Trimming removed 2 bases at V and 4 bases at J, with 16 bases between. The CDR3 has 16 residues.

This chain uses TRBV5-1 with TRBJ2-1; 7 bases fit TRBD1. With 3 bases clipped from V and 6 bases from J, the junction kept 12 bases outside the gene matches. The germline CDR1 and CDR2 sequences are SGHRS and YFSETQ. The CDR3 spans 16 residues. In DNA form, the CDR3 reads TGCGCCAGCAGCTCATCAACCGGGACAGCTCCCAATGAGCAGTTCTTC. Its protein product is CASSSSTGTAPNEQFF.

The gene calls are TRBV4-1 and TRBJ2-2; 7 nucleotides line up with TRBD1. The CDR3 contains 18 residues. The germline V gene has CDR1 MGHRA and CDR2 YSYEKL. V trimming: 2 bases; J trimming: 0 bases; junction bases outside the gene matches: 9. CDR3 sequence (DNA): TGCGCCAGCAGCCAACCCAATCCAGGGGGAACGAACACCGGGGAGCTGTTTTTT. Encoded protein: CASSQPNPGGTNTGELFF.

This chain uses TRBV11-3 with TRBJ2-2; tentatively, D is TRBD2 (5 bases). Per germline, CDR1 SGHNT and CDR2 YENEEA. This CDR3 contains 15 residues. V lost 7 bases and J lost 4, with 16 bases in between. The CDR3 region is CASTFVRGGTGELFF. CDR3 in DNA: TGTGCCAGCACTTTTGTCCGGGGTGGCACCGGGGAGCTGTTTTTT.

This chain uses TRBV5-1 with TRBJ1-4; 7 bases map to TRBD1. Germline-derived CDR1 and CDR2 are SGHRS and YFSETQ. The CDR3 totals 15 residues. Germline trimming cut 0 bases from V and 7 bases from J; bases unmatched to any gene: 6. The CDR3 region has the DNA TGCGCCAGCAGCTTGGAGGGGGCGCGGGGTGAAAAACTGTTTTTT. Translated: CASSLEGARGEKLFF.

The chain combines TRBV30 with TRBJ1-2; D possibly corresponds to TRBD1 (6 bases). The CDR3 has 12 residues. The V gene's germline CDR1 is GTSNPN and CDR2 SVGIG (reference sequence). Trimming removed 5 bases from V and 4 bases from J, with 11 bases in between. The CDR3 region is CAWRQVLYGYTF. In nucleotides, the CDR3 is TGTGCCTGGCGACAGGTGCTCTATGGCTACACCTTC.

V and J are TRBV4-1 and TRBJ2-7; a possible D gene is TRBD2 (5 bases). CDR3 length equals 17 residues. Trimming took off 1 base at V and 3 bases at J, with 19 bases between the two ends. CDR1 and CDR2 (germline): MGHRA, YSYEKL. CDR3 nucleotides: TGCGCCAGCAGCCAAGGGGATTTAATGCGGGCGGTCTACGAGCAGTACTTC. It is translated as CASSQGDLMRAVYEQYF.